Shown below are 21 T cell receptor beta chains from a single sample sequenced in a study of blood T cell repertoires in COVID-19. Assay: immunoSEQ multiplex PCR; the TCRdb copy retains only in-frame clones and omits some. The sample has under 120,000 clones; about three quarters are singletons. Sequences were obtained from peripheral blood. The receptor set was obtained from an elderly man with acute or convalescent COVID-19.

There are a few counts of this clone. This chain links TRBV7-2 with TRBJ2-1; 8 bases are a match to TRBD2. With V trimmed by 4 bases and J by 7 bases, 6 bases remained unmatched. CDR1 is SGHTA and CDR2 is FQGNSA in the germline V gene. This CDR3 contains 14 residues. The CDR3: CASSYQRGNNEQFF. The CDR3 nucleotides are TGTGCCAGCAGCTACCAGCGGGGGAATAATGAGCAGTTCTTC.

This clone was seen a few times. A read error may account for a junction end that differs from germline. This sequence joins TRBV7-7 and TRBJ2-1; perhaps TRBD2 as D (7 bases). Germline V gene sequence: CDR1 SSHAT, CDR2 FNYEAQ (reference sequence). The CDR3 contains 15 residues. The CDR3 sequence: CASSPVGGAGDEQFF. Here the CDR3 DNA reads TGTGCTAGCAGCCCGGTGGGGGGGGCGGGAGATGAGCAGTTCTTC. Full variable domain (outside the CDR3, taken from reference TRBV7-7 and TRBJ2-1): GAGVSQSPRYKVTKRGQDVTLRCDPISSHATLYWYQQALGQGPEFLTYFNYEAQPDKSGLPSDRFSAERPEGSISTLTIQRTEQRDSAMYRCASSPVGGAGDEQFFGPGTRLTVL.

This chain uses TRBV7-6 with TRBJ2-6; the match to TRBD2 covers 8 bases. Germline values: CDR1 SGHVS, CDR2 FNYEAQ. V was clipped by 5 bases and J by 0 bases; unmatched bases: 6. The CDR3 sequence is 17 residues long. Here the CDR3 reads CASSQGTSPSGANVLTF. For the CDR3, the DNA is TGTGCCAGCAGCCAAGGGACTAGTCCCTCTGGGGCCAACGTCCTGACTTTC.

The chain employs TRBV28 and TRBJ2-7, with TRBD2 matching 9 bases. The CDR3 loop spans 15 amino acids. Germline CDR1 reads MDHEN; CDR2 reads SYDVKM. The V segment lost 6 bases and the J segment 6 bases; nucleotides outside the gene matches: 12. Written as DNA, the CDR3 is TGTGCCAGCAGACTCGGAGCGGGAGGTCGGTCCGAGCAGTACTTC. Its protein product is CASRLGAGGRSEQYF.

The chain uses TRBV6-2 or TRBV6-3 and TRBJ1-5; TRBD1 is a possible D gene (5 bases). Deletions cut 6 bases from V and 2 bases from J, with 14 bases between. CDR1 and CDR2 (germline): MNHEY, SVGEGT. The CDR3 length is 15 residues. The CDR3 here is CASSRDSGGNQPQHF. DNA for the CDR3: TGTGCCAGCAGCCGGGACTCGGGGGGCAATCAGCCCCAGCATTTT.

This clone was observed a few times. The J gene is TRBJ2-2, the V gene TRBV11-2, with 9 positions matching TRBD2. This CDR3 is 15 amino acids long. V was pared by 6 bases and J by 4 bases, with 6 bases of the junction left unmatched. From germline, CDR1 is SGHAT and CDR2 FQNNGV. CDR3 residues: CASRGTSPITGELFF. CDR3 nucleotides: TGTGCCAGCAGGGGGACTAGCCCTATCACCGGGGAGCTGTTTTTT.

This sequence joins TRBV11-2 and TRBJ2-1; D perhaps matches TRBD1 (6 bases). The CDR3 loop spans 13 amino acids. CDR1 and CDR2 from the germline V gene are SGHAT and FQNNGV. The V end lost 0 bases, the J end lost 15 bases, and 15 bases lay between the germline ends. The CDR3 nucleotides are TGTGCCAGCAGCTTAGATCGTAGGGGGAGCTTGTTCTTC. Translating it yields CASSLDRRGSLFF.

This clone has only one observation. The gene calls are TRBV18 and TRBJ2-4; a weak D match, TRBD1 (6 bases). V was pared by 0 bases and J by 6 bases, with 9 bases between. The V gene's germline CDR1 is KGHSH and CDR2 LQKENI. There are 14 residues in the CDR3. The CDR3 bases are TGTGCCAGCTCACCACCGGGGGCTAGAAACATTCAGTACTTC. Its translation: CASSPPGARNIQYF.

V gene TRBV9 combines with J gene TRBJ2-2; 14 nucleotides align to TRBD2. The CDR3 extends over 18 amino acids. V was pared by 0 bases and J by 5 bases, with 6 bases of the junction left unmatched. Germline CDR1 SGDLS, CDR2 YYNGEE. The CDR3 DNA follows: TGTGCCAGCAGCGTAGCTCCTCGGACTAGCGGGAGGACCGGGGAGCTGTTTTTT. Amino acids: CASSVAPRTSGRTGELFF.

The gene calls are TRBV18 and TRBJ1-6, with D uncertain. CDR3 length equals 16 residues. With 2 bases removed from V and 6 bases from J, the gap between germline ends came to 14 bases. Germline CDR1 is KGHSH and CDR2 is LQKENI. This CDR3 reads CASSPKEGGGNSPLHF. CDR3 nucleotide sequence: TGTGCCAGCTCACCAAAGGAGGGAGGAGGTAATTCACCCCTCCACTTT.

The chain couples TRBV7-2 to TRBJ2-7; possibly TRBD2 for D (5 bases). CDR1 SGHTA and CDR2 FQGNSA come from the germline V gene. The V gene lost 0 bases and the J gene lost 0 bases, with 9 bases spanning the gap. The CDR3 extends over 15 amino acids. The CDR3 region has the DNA TGTGCCAGCAGCTTAGCCGGGGAAAGCTCCTACGAGCAGTACTTC. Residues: CASSLAGESSYEQYF.

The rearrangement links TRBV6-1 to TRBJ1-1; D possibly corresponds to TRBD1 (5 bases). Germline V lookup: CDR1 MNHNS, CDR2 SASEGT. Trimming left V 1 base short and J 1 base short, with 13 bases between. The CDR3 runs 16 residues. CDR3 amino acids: CASSEVGGTGNTEAFF. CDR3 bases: TGTGCCAGCAGTGAAGTGGGGGGGACCGGGAACACTGAAGCTTTCTTT.

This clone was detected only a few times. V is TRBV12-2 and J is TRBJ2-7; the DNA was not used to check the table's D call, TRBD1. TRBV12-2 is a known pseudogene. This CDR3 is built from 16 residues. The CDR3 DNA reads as TGTGCAAGTCGCCCACCGCGTGGGACAGGACTCTACGAGCAGTACTTC. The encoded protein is CASRPPRGTGLYEQYF.

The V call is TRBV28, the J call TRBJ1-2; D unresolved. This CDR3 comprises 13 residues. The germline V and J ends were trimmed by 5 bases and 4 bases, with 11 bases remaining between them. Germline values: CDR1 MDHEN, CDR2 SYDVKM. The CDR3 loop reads CASSDMRGYGYTF. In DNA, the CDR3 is TGTGCCAGCAGTGATATGCGGGGCTATGGCTACACCTTC.

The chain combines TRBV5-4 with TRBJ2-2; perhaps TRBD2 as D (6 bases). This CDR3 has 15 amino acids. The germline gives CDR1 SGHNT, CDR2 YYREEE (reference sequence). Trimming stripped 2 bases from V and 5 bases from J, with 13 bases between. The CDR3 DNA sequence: TGTGCCAGCAGCTTAGTAAAGGAGGGAACCGGGGAGCTGTTTTTT. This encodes CASSLVKEGTGELFF.

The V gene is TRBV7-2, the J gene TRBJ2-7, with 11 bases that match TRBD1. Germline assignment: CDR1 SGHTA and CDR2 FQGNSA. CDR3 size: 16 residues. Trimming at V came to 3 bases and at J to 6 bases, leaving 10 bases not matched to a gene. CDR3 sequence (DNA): TGTGCCAGCAGCTTTAGAGGGGGACAGGGGGGAGGCGAGCAGTACTTC. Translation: CASSFRGGQGGGEQYF.

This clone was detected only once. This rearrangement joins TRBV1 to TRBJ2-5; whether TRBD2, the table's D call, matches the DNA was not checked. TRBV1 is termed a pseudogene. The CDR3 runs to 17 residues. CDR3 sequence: CTSIPRRGRDGQETQYF. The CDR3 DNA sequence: TGCACCAGCATCCCAAGAAGAGGGCGGGACGGGCAAGAGACCCAGTACTTC.

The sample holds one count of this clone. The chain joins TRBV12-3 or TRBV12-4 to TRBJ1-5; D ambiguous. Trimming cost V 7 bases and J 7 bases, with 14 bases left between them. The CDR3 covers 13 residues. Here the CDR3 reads CASTLAPGQPQHF. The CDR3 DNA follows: TGTGCCAGCACCTTAGCCCCGGGACAGCCCCAGCATTTT.

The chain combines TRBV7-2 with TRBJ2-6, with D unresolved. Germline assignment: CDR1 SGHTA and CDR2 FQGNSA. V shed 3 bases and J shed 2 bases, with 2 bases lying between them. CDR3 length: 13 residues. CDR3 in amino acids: CASSFAGANVLTF. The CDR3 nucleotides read TGTGCCAGCAGCTTCGCTGGGGCCAACGTCCTGACTTTC.

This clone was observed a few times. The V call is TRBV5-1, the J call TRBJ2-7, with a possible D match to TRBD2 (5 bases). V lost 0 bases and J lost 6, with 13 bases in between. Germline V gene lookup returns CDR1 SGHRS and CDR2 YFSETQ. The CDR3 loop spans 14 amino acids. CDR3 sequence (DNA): TGCGCCAGCAGCTTGGCAGCCGGGGTCGGCGAGCAGTACTTC. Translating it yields CASSLAAGVGEQYF. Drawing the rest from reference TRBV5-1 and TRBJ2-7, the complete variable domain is KAGVTQTPRYLIKTRGQQVTLSCSPISGHRSVSWYQQTPGQGLQFLFEYFSETQRNKGNFPGRFSGRQFSNSRSEMNVSTLELGDSALYLCASSLAAGVGEQYFGPGTRLTVT.

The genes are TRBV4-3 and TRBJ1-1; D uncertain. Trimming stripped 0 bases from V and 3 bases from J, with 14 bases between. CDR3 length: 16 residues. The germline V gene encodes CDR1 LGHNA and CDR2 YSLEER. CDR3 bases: TGCGCCAGCAGCCAAGATTTAGAGCGGAGGGACACTGAAGCTTTCTTT. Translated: CASSQDLERRDTEAFF.